This note documents a single T cell receptor beta chain sequence. In the source study's methods: Amplification of reference gene primers provided the estimated nucleated cell counts. The table came from immunoSEQ multiplex PCR; TCRdb's copy has only in-frame clones and leaves some out. The DNA gave D and trimming, while V, J and clone size come from that table. This sample carries roughly 97,000 clones, about 90% of them seen once, and the ten largest clones take roughly 14%. The data are from a study of blood T cell repertoires in COVID-19. Across the study: Material from acute and convalescent COVID-19 was sourced from the United States, Italy and Spain.

Trimming cost V 5 bases and J 4 bases, with 10 bases left between them. The germline V gene has CDR1 SGHVS and CDR2 FNYEAQ. This CDR3 spans 13 amino acids. This chain joins TRBV7-6 and TRBJ2-3; maybe TRBD1 (5 bases). Source material: peripheral blood. The clonotype originates from a man over 45 with acute or convalescent COVID-19. CDR3 sequence (DNA): TGTGCCAGCAGCCCAGGGTCCGCAGATACGCAGTATTTT. Translation: CASSPGSADTQYF.